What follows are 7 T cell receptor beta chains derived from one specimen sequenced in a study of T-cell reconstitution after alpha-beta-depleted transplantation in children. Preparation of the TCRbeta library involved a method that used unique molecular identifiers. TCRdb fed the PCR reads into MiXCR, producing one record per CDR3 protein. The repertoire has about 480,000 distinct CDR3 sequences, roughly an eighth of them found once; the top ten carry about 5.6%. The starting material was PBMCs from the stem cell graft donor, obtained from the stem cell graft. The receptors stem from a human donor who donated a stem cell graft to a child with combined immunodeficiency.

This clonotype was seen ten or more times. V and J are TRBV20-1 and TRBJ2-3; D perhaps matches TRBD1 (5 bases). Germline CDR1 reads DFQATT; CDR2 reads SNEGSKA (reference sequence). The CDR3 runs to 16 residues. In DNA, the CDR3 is TGCAGCTGGTCTACAGGAGCCCAGGATAGTAGATATACGCAGTATTTT. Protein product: CSWSTGAQDSRYTQYF.

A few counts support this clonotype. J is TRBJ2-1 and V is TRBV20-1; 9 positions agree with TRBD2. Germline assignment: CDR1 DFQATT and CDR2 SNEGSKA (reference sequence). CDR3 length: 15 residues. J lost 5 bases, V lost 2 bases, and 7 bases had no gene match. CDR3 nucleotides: TGCAGTGCTAGATCTCCTAGCGGGGTGGACAATGAGCAGTTCTTC. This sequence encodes CSARSPSGVDNEQFF.

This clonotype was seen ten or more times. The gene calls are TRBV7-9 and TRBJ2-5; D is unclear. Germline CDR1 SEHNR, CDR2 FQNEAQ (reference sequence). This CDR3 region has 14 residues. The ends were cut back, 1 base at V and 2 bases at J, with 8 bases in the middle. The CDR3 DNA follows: TGTGCCAGCAGCTTAGTGGGCCAGCAAGAGACCCAGTACTTC. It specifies CASSLVGQQETQYF.

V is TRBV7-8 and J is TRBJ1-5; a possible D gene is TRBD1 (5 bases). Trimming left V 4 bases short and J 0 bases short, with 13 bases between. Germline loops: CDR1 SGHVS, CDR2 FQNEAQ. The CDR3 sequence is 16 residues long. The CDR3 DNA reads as TGTGCCAGCAGCTCCAGACAGATCTTTAGCAATCAGCCCCAGCATTTT. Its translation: CASSSRQIFSNQPQHF.

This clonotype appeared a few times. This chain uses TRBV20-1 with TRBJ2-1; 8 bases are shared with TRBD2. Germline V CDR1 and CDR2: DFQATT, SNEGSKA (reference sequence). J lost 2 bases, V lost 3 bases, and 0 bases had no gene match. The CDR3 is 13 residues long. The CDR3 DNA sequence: TGCAGTGCTAGCGGGAGGGCCTACAATGAGCAGTTCTTC. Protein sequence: CSASGRAYNEQFF.

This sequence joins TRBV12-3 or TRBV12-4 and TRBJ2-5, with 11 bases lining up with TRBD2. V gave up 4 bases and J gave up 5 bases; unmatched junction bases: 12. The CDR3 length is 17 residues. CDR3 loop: CASSYGTSGLSGETQYF. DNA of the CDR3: TGTGCCAGCAGTTACGGGACTAGCGGCTTGAGTGGGGAGACCCAGTACTTC.

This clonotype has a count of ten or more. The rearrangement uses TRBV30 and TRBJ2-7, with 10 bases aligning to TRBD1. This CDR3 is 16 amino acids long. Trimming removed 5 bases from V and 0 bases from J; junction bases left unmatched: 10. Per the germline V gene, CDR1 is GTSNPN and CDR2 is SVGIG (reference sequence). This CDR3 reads CAWETGGFHTSYEQYF. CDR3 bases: TGTGCCTGGGAGACAGGGGGCTTTCATACCTCCTACGAGCAGTACTTC.